The clone carrying this TCR beta chain has a handful of counts. Its target is not known. This record belongs to a study of cytomegalovirus exposure and HLA in healthy donors. Study details: An early release of data contained 80 million to 85 million unique TCRs, which came from HLA-typed donors. Notes on the study in general: Relative to the approximately 700-donor mean, N-insertions were reportedly fewer in an Asian-associated ancestry cluster in a later analysis.

The CDR3 runs to 17 residues. Germline CDR1 reads SGHDN; CDR2 reads FVKESK. V lost 2 bases and J lost 6; bases outside the gene matches: 14. Use of 60 Vbeta and 13 Jbeta primers characterized the PCR. Some clones are missing from TCRdb's copy, which holds only in-frame ones; the method was immunoSEQ multiplex PCR. This repertoire shows some 140,000 clones, around 80% found once; its top ten account for 6.5% to 8%. The specimen was PBMCs. V is TRBV14 and J is TRBJ1-1; 8 bases are a match to TRBD1. The TCR was taken from a man in his forties in good health and CMV-seropositive. The CDR3 loop reads CASSQRVSGGRNAEAFF. The CDR3 DNA is TGTGCCAGCAGCCAAAGGGTTTCAGGGGGCCGAAACGCTGAAGCTTTCTTT.